The next 31 T cell receptor beta chains were all read from a single sample in a study of T cells in Graves' hyperthyroidism and ophthalmopathy. The investigators amplified TCR beta CDR3 regions from RNA transcripts. HTBI primers were used for first-round RT-PCR of the TCR CDR3. Via MiXCR, TCRdb re-called the multiplex PCR reads, giving one row per CDR3 protein. The sample records hundreds of thousands of distinct CDR3 sequences, around 16% being singletons. Specimen: blood. All receptors derive from a woman younger than 30 with Graves' hyperthyroidism that later progressed to Graves' ophthalmopathy.

This rearrangement joins TRBV28 to TRBJ2-5; D might be TRBD1 or TRBD2, each matching 5 bases. Trimming took off 8 bases at V and 3 bases at J, with 13 bases between the two ends. This CDR3 has 13 amino acids. Germline CDR1 reads MDHEN; CDR2 reads SYDVKM. CDR3 region: CASSSGLEETQYF. Here the CDR3 DNA reads TGTGCCAGCTCTTCGGGGCTTGAAGAGACCCAGTACTTC.

This clonotype was recorded at least ten times. This chain joins TRBV28 and TRBJ2-5; 8 bases are a match to TRBD1. Trimming took 7 bases from V and 3 from J; bases not matched to a gene: 10. The CDR3 sequence is 15 residues long. Germline CDR1 reads MDHEN; CDR2 reads SYDVKM. CDR3 region: CASIMDRATEETQYF. CDR3 bases: TGTGCCAGCATCATGGACAGGGCGACCGAAGAGACCCAGTACTTC.

This clonotype was counted only a few times. The chain has TRBV20-1 and TRBJ2-7; 7 positions match TRBD1. Germline-derived CDR1 and CDR2 are DFQATT and SNEGSKA (reference sequence). The length of the CDR3 is 16 residues. J lost 6 bases, V lost 1 base, and 15 bases had no gene match. The CDR3 DNA reads TGCAGTGCTAGAGGCCAAACAGGGGAAAGGGCCTCCGAGCAGTACTTC. Its protein product is CSARGQTGERASEQYF.

The chain combines TRBV20-1 with TRBJ2-1; 7 positions match TRBD2. CDR3 length: 15 residues. The V gene end was trimmed by 6 bases and the J gene end by 1 base; junction bases not matched to a gene: 9. Germline V CDR1 and CDR2: DFQATT, SNEGSKA (reference sequence). The DNA of the CDR3 is TGCAGTGCGGGGGAAGCGGGAACTTCCTACAATGAGCAGTTCTTC. Translation gives CSAGEAGTSYNEQFF.

This clonotype was counted a few times. The chain links TRBV4-1 to TRBJ2-4; 11 bases are a match to TRBD1. This CDR3 has 16 residues. J gave up 5 bases and V 1 base, and 4 bases lay outside the gene matches. The germline CDR1 and CDR2 sequences are MGHRA and YSYEKL. The CDR3 region has the DNA TGCGCCAGCAGCCAAGCTGGGGGACAGGGGGAAAACATTCAGTACTTC. It codes for CASSQAGGQGENIQYF.

This clonotype was counted many times. The chain employs TRBV6-1 and TRBJ2-7; 7 nucleotides align to TRBD2. The CDR3 has 13 residues. Germline loops: CDR1 MNHNS, CDR2 SASEGT. The ends lost 5 bases at V and 9 bases at J; junction bases unmatched: 10. CDR3 region: CASSTNGGVGQYF. DNA of the CDR3: TGTGCCAGCAGTACAAATGGGGGGGTAGGGCAGTACTTC.

This clonotype has a count of ten or more. This sequence joins TRBV10-3 and TRBJ1-1; D unclear. The V gene's germline CDR1 is ENHRY and CDR2 SYGVKD. Trimming stripped 4 bases from V and 4 bases from J, with 13 bases between. This CDR3 is 14 amino acids long. CDR3 nucleotides: TGTGCCATCAGTGGGGAGGGAGAGCGCACTGAAGCTTTCTTT. Translation gives CAISGEGERTEAFF.

Of note for this clonotype: A junction end diverges from the germline sequence, so it may reflect a read error. This rearrangement joins TRBV20-1 to TRBJ1-6, with a possible D match to TRBD1 (6 bases). From germline, CDR1 is DFQATT and CDR2 SNEGSKA (reference sequence). The CDR3 length is 14 residues. The CDR3 sequence: CSAITGTRDSPRHF. The DNA of the CDR3 is TGCAGTGCGATCACCGGGACACGGGACTCACCCCGCCACTTT.

The sample holds many counts of this clonotype. The chain couples TRBV27 to TRBJ1-4; D unclear. V lost 2 bases and J 8 bases, leaving 3 bases between the germline ends. The germline V gene has CDR1 MNHEY and CDR2 SMNVEV (reference sequence). The CDR3 covers 11 residues. The CDR3 DNA is TGTGCCAGCAGTTTAATAGAAAAACTGTTTTTT. This codes for CASSLIEKLFF.

This clonotype was recorded at least ten times. This chain joins TRBV27 and TRBJ2-1; 8 bases match TRBD2. The germline gives CDR1 MNHEY, CDR2 SMNVEV (reference sequence). Losses at the gene ends were 7 bases for V and 8 bases for J; bases not matched to a gene: 1. The CDR3 length is 11 residues. The DNA for the CDR3 is TGTGCCAGCAACGGGGGGGATGAGCAGTTCTTC. Residues: CASNGGDEQFF.

This clonotype was recorded many times. The chain links TRBV20-1 to TRBJ1-1; D uncertain. V lost 6 bases and J lost 6, with 17 bases in between. CDR1 DFQATT and CDR2 SNEGSKA come from the germline V gene (reference sequence). The CDR3 is 13 residues long. As DNA, the CDR3 is TGCAGTGCAAGAAGACGTTCGGACGCTGAAGCTTTCTTT. It encodes CSARRRSDAEAFF.

This clonotype was recorded at least ten times. The chain employs TRBV6-2 or TRBV6-3 and TRBJ2-1; D is unresolved. Germline assignment: CDR1 MNHEY and CDR2 SVGEGT. This CDR3 contains 16 residues. V was trimmed by 6 bases and J by 0 bases, leaving 15 bases between them. In DNA form, the CDR3 reads TGTGCCAGCAGCACCCGGAGCTTCAGCTCCTACAATGAGCAGTTCTTC. Protein: CASSTRSFSSYNEQFF.

This clonotype was seen repeatedly, ten times or more. The chain links TRBV12-3 or TRBV12-4 to TRBJ1-5, with D possibly TRBD1 on 6 matching bases. Trimming removed 6 bases at V and 2 bases at J, with 17 bases between. The CDR3 loop spans 16 amino acids. This chain's CDR3 is CASRPHGGRGNQPQHF. In nucleotides, the CDR3 is TGTGCCAGCAGACCCCACGGGGGCCGGGGCAATCAGCCCCAGCATTTT.

Ten or more counts support this clonotype. J is TRBJ2-3 and V is TRBV20-1; no clear D gene. Germline V gene sequence: CDR1 DFQATT, CDR2 SNEGSKA (reference sequence). Trimming cost V 0 bases and J 6 bases, with 10 bases left between them. This CDR3 has 13 amino acids. The CDR3 loop is CSAREGSWDTQYF. The CDR3 DNA is TGCAGTGCTAGAGAGGGCAGTTGGGATACGCAGTATTTT.

This clonotype was observed a few times. The chain links TRBV20-1 to TRBJ2-7, with D tentatively TRBD2 (5 bases). This CDR3 spans 15 amino acids. Germline lookup yields CDR1 DFQATT and CDR2 SNEGSKA (reference sequence). V was shortened by 6 bases and J by 4 bases, with 22 bases between the two germline ends. CDR3 coding DNA: TGCAGTGCGAGGAAAAGTTGGGGAGATGGTTACGAGCAGTACTTC. The encoded protein is CSARKSWGDGYEQYF.

The rearrangement uses TRBV27 and TRBJ1-1; D gene uncertain. CDR1 is MNHEY and CDR2 is SMNVEV in the germline V gene (reference sequence). The CDR3 covers 13 residues. Deletions cut 4 bases from V and 0 bases from J, with 6 bases between. CDR3 protein: CASSWFVNTEAFF. CDR3 nucleotide sequence: TGTGCCAGCAGTTGGTTTGTGAACACTGAAGCTTTCTTT.

This clonotype was seen at least ten times. This rearrangement joins TRBV6-2 or TRBV6-3 to TRBJ1-5, with D unresolved. Germline V lookup: CDR1 MNHEY, CDR2 SVGEGT. The CDR3 sequence is 14 residues long. Trimming took 5 bases from V and 5 from J, leaving 13 bases between them. CDR3 nucleotide sequence: TGTGCCAGCAGTCGCGACACAACATATCAGCCCCAGCATTTT. This translates into CASSRDTTYQPQHF.

The chain employs TRBV6-1 and TRBJ1-5; a possible D gene is TRBD1 (5 bases). This CDR3 contains 14 residues. V dropped 7 bases and J dropped 2 bases, with 12 bases sitting between them. Per the germline V gene, CDR1 is MNHNS and CDR2 is SASEGT. The DNA for the CDR3 is TGTGCCAGCACCCAGGGTGGCGGCAATCAGCCCCAGCATTTT. Translation: CASTQGGGNQPQHF.

Regarding this clonotype: This sequence may be a read error, since a much larger clone differs from it by one base. This chain uses TRBV20-1 with TRBJ2-7; 9 nucleotides line up with TRBD2. The CDR3 runs 17 residues. Germline values: CDR1 DFQATT, CDR2 SNEGSKA (reference sequence). V lost 5 bases, J lost 6 bases, and 20 bases stayed unmatched. CDR3 coding DNA: TGCAGTGCTCCCCGGGACAAGGGAATTATTAGCGGGGGCGAGCAGTACTTC. It translates to CSAPRDKGIISGGEQYF.

This clonotype was observed at least ten times. The chain has TRBV28 and TRBJ2-7; D is uncertain. The CDR3 has 12 amino acids. Germline values: CDR1 MDHEN, CDR2 SYDVKM. The V gene lost 3 bases and the J gene lost 6 bases, with 9 bases spanning the gap. The CDR3 region is CASSFTNSEQYF. DNA for the CDR3: TGTGCCAGCAGTTTCACTAATTCCGAGCAGTACTTC.

This clonotype was observed at least ten times. This sequence joins TRBV3-1 and TRBJ1-3; 9 positions match TRBD1. Germline V lookup: CDR1 LGHDT, CDR2 YNNKEL (reference sequence). This CDR3 comprises 17 residues. With V trimmed by 1 base and J by 2 bases, 6 bases remained unmatched. DNA of the CDR3: TGTGCCAGCAGCCAAGTGGACAGGGGAATAGCTGGAAACACCATATATTTT. This sequence encodes CASSQVDRGIAGNTIYF. Full variable domain (outside the CDR3, taken from reference TRBV3-1 and TRBJ1-3): DTAVSQTPKYLVTQMGNDKSIKCEQNLGHDTMYWYKQDSKKFLKIMFSYNNKELIINETVPNRFSPKSPDKAHLNLHINSLELGDSAVYFCASSQVDRGIAGNTIYFGEGSWLTVV.

This clonotype has ten or more counts. This chain links TRBV2 with TRBJ2-7, with D perhaps assigned TRBD1 or TRBD2 (6 bases each). Germline CDR1 reads SNHLY; CDR2 reads FYNNEI. The CDR3 is 11 residues long. V shed 6 bases and J shed 9 bases, with 12 bases lying between them. The CDR3 sequence: CASRGGYGQYF. In nucleotides, the CDR3 is TGTGCCAGCAGAGGGGGGTATGGGCAGTACTTC.

The CDR3: CRAGRGPLNTGELFF. CDR3 DNA sequence: TGCAGGGCGGGCAGGGGTCCGTTGAACACCGGGGAGCTGTTTTTT. The chain has TRBV20-1 and TRBJ2-2; possible D gene TRBD1, 6 bases. Germline values: CDR1 DFQATT, CDR2 SNEGSKA (reference sequence). The CDR3 is 15 residues long.

As regards this clonotype: Being one base from a much bigger clone, this may be a read error. The rearrangement uses TRBV7-9 and TRBJ2-1, with a possible D match to TRBD2 (6 bases). The CDR3 is 14 amino acids. The germline gives CDR1 SEHNR, CDR2 FQNEAQ (reference sequence). This CDR3 is CASSLGLATNEQLF. The CDR3 coding sequence is TGTGCCAGCAGCTTAGGTCTAGCGACGAATGAGCAGCTCTTC.

There are a few counts of this clonotype. This chain joins TRBV4-2 and TRBJ2-3; 10 positions agree with TRBD2. The J segment lost 5 bases and the V segment lost 2 bases, leaving 10 bases of the junction unmatched. Germline CDR1 reads LGHNA; CDR2 reads YNFKEQ. The CDR3 runs 17 residues. As DNA, the CDR3 is TGTGCCAGCAGCCAAAAAAGCGGGAGGGCCAGGGTAGATACGCAGTATTTT. It encodes CASSQKSGRARVDTQYF.

The chain recombines TRBV28 with TRBJ2-7, with TRBD1 matching 8 bases. The CDR3 extends over 17 amino acids. V dropped 2 bases and J dropped 5; count of bases not matched to a gene: 14. Germline CDR1 and CDR2: MDHEN and SYDVKM. This CDR3 reads CASSLKRQTGGRDEQYF. In DNA, the CDR3 is TGTGCCAGCAGTTTAAAGCGCCAAACAGGGGGGCGGGACGAGCAGTACTTC.

This clonotype was counted a few times. The chain combines TRBV15 with TRBJ1-6; the D is unclear. Between the trimmed V and J ends, which lost 1 base and 7 bases, there was a span of 11 bases. Per germline, CDR1 LNHNV and CDR2 YYDKDF (reference sequence). This CDR3 comprises 15 residues. The CDR3 nucleotides are TGTGCCACCAGCAGAGGGGTCGGGCAGAATTCACCCCTCCACTTT. Protein sequence: CATSRGVGQNSPLHF.

This clonotype was picked up one time. A single base separates this from a much larger clone, so it may be a read error. The J gene is TRBJ2-7, the V gene TRBV7-9, with D perhaps TRBD1 or TRBD2 (5 bases each). CDR3 length: 14 amino acids. Trimming left V 5 bases short and J 3 bases short, with 14 bases between. CDR1 is SEHNR and CDR2 is FQNEAQ in the germline V gene (reference sequence). CDR3 sequence reads: CASSPSGACYEQYF. The CDR3 bases are TGTGCCAGCAGCCCCTCCGGGGCCTGCTACGAGCAGTACTTC.

This clonotype was found many times. This chain connects TRBV5-1 to TRBJ2-5; TRBD2 matches at 12 bases. Trimming removed 4 bases from V and 0 bases from J; junction bases left unmatched: 10. The CDR3 spans 18 residues. CDR1 is SGHRS, CDR2 YFSETQ, per germline. The CDR3 nucleotides read TGCGCCAGCAGCAAGGGACTAGCGGGCCCAAGCTACCAAGAGACCCAGTACTTC. Amino acids: CASSKGLAGPSYQETQYF.

The rearrangement joins TRBV5-1 to TRBJ1-1, with TRBD1 matching 11 bases. The CDR3 extends over 16 amino acids. V trimming: 3 bases; J trimming: 3 bases; junction bases outside the gene matches: 7. Per the germline V gene, CDR1 is SGHRS and CDR2 is YFSETQ. The CDR3 protein is CASSSMGQGEDTEAFF. The DNA for the CDR3 is TGCGCCAGCAGCTCTATGGGACAGGGGGAGGACACTGAAGCTTTCTTT.

The table lists this clonotype with many counts. The J gene is TRBJ1-2, the V gene TRBV27; no reliable D call. The germline V gene has CDR1 MNHEY and CDR2 SMNVEV (reference sequence). The V end was cut by 6 bases, the J end by 1 base, with 15 bases between. This CDR3 has 15 residues. Written as DNA, the CDR3 is TGTGCCAGCAGGCCAGCCACCCACTTTAACTATGGCTACACCTTC. Translation gives CASRPATHFNYGYTF.